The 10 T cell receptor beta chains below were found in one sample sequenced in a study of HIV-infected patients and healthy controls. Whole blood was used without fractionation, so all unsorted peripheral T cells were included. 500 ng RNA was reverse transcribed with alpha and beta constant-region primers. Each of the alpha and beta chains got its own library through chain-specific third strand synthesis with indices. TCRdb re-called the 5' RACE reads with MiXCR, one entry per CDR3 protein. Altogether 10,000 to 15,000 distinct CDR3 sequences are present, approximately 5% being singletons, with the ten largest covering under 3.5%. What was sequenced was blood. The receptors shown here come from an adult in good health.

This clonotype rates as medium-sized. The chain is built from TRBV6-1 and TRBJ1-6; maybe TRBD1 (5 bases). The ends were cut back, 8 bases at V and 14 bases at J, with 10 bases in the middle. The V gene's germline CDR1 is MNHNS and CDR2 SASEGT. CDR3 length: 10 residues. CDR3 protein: CASALGALHF. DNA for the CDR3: TGTGCCAGCGCGCTAGGGGCCCTCCACTTT.

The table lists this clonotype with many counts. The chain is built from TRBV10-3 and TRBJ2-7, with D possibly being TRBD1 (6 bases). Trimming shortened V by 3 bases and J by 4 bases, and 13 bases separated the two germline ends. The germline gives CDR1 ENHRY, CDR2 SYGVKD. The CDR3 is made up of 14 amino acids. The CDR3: CAISDSQGIYEQYF. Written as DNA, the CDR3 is TGTGCCATCAGTGATTCCCAGGGGATTTACGAGCAGTACTTC.

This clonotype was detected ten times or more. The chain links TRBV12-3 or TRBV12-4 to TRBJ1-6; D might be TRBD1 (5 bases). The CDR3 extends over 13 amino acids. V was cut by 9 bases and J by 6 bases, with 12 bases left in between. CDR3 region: CASSQGFNSPLHF. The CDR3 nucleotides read TGTGCCAGTTCCCAGGGTTTTAATTCACCCCTCCACTTT.

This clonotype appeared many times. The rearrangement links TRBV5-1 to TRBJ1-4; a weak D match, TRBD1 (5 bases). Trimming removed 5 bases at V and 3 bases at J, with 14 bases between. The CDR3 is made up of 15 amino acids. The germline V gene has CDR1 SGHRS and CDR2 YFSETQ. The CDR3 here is CASRVTGTANEKLFF. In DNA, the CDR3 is TGCGCCAGCAGGGTGACCGGGACGGCTAATGAAAAACTGTTTTTT.

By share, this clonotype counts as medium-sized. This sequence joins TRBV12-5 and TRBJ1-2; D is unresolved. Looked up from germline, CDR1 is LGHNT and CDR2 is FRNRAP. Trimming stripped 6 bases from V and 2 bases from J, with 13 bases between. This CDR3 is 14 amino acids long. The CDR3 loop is CASGGPRGNYGYTF. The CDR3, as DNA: TGTGCTAGTGGAGGACCCCGAGGGAACTATGGCTACACCTTC. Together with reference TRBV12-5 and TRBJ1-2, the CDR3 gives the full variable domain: DARVTQTPRHKVTEMGQEVTMRCQPILGHNTVFWYRQTMMQGLELLAYFRNRAPLDDSGMPKDRFSAEMPDATLATLKIQPSEPRDSAVYFCASGGPRGNYGYTFGSGTRLTVV.

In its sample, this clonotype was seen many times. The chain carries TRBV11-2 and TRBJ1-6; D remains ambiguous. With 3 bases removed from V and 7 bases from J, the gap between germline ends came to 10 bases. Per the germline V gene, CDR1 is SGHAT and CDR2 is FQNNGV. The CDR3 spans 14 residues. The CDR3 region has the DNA TGTGCCAGCAGCTTTGGAGGTGGCAATTCACCCCTCCACTTT. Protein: CASSFGGGNSPLHF.

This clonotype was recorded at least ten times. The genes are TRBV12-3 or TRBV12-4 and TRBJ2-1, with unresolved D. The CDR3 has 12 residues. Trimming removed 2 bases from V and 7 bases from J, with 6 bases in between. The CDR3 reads CASSLPGNEQFF. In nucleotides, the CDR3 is TGTGCCAGCAGTTTACCCGGTAATGAGCAGTTCTTC.

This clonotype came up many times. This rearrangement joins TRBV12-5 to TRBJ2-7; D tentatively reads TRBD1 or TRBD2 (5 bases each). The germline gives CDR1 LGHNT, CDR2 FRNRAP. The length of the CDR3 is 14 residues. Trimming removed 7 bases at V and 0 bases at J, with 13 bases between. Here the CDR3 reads CASERDRYSYEQYF. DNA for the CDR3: TGTGCTAGTGAACGGGACCGTTACTCCTACGAGCAGTACTTC.

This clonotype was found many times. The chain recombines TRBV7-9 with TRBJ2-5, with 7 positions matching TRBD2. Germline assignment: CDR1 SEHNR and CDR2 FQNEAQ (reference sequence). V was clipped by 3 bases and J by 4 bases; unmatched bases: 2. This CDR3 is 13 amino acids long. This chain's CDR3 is CASSFLAVETQYF. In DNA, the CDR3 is TGTGCCAGCAGCTTTCTAGCGGTAGAGACCCAGTACTTC.

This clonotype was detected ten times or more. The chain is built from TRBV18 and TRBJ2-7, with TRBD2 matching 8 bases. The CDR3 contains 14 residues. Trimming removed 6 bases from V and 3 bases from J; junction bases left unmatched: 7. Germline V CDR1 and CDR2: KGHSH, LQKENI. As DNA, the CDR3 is TGTGCCAGCTCGGCCAGCGGGGGACTCTACGAGCAGTACTTC. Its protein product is CASSASGGLYEQYF.